This T cell receptor beta chain appears in the sequencing data of a study of PD-1 blockade in classical Hodgkin lymphoma. Study-level points and caveats: Newly diagnosed patients were reported to start with lower TCR diversity than healthy donors.

This clone was observed once. Its antigen is as yet unknown. From germline, CDR1 is MGHRA and CDR2 YSYEKL. The CDR3 is 15 residues long. Trimming took 1 base from V and 0 from J, leaving 9 bases between them. Sequencing used immunoSEQ multiplex PCR; TCRdb keeps in-frame clones, though not all of them. The table lists roughly 70,000 clones, over 90% of them singletons, with about 2.8% in the top ten. Time point given: newly diagnosed, previously untreated cHL patient sample. PBMCs from patients with newly diagnosed, untreated classical Hodgkin lymphoma served as a comparison group for the relapsed/refractory trial patients.

The genes are TRBV4-1 and TRBJ1-2; D remains unclear. What was sequenced was peripheral blood mononuclear cells (PBMCs). The sequence was obtained from a human donor with classical Hodgkin lymphoma. The CDR3 nucleotides read TGCGCCAGCAGCCAAGTGCCCACCGCTAACTATGGCTACACCTTC. The encoded protein is CASSQVPTANYGYTF.